Described below is a single TCR beta chain sequence and its context. Germline CDR1 reads SGHAT; CDR2 reads FQNNGV. V was shortened by 4 bases and J by 7 bases, with 14 bases between the two germline ends. The CDR3 is 14 amino acids. This entry comes from a study of CD8 T cells in Susac syndrome. Purification of the CD8+ and CD4+ T cells relied on negative isolation, and TEMRA cells underwent FACS enrichment. Random-hexamer reverse transcription was applied to roughly 0.45 to 1 ug RNA. The CDR3 of TCR beta was amplified by immunoSEQ multiplex PCR across 54 Vbeta and 13 Jbeta. TCRdb fed the immunoSEQ multiplex PCR reads into MiXCR, producing one record per CDR3 protein. The table shows 150,000 to 180,000 distinct CDR3 sequences, with approximately 95% occurring only once.

The chain recombines TRBV11-2 with TRBJ2-1; a weak D match, TRBD2 (6 bases). The sample taken for sequencing was CD4+ T cells from PBMCs. The sequence derives from a human donor with Susac syndrome. This chain's CDR3 is CASSSPGGANEQFF. DNA of the CDR3: TGTGCCAGCAGCTCCCCCGGCGGGGCTAATGAGCAGTTCTTC. Using reference TRBV11-2 and TRBJ2-1 for the parts outside the CDR3, the full variable domain is EAGVAQSPRYKIIEKRQSVAFWCNPISGHATLYWYQQILGQGPKLLIQFQNNGVVDDSQLPKDRFSAERLKGVDSTLKIQPAKLEDSAVYLCASSSPGGANEQFFGPGTRLTVL.